The present T cell receptor (beta chain) was sequenced within a study of regulatory T cells in long-lasting Graves disease. Both iRepertoire HTBI primers and Arm-PCR of CDR3 regions were used to build the TCR beta libraries. TCRdb fed the multiplex PCR reads into MiXCR, producing one record per CDR3 protein. The sample carries 400,000 to 500,000 distinct CDR3 sequences, roughly 15% recorded once. In this sample, this clonotype turned up many times. The time point is: newly diagnosed GD, antithyroid drugs for less than 3 months. Isolated PBMC RNA provided the starting material for the TCR library. These data were likewise used in another study, on T cells in Graves' hyperthyroidism and ophthalmopathy. That source adds: The majority of expanded thyroid clonotypes above 0.001 also appeared in blood. The model forecast ophthalmopathy, anticipating it by a median around 6.5 months before onset.

This clonotype was obtained from a woman between 35 and 50 years old with Graves disease. The sample here was peripheral blood mononuclear cells (PBMCs), taken at new diagnosis, from a patient treated with antithyroid drugs.

The CDR3 sequence: CASSLVWDRDYNEQFF. CDR3 nucleotides: TGTGCCAGCAGCTTAGTGTGGGACCGCGACTACAATGAGCAGTTCTTC. V gene TRBV11-3 combines with J gene TRBJ2-1; either TRBD1 or TRBD2 may fit D (5 bases each). Trimming took 1 base from V and 3 from J, leaving 13 bases between them. The CDR3 consists of 16 residues. Per germline, CDR1 SGHNT and CDR2 YENEEA.